The sequence of this T cell receptor (beta chain) was determined in a study of blood T cell repertoires in COVID-19. About the research overall: There were acute and convalescent COVID-19 samples, and they came from the United States, Italy and Spain. PBMCs, B-cell-depleted T cells, or T cells were the source of the cDNA or gDNA that made up the material.

From germline, CDR1 is SGHKS and CDR2 YYEKEE (reference sequence). J gave up 5 bases and V 1 base, and 7 bases lay outside the gene matches. The CDR3 is 15 residues long. In the original processing: Reference gene primer amplification in the assay estimated nucleated cell counts. Method: immunoSEQ multiplex PCR; TCRdb's copy keeps in-frame clones and lacks some. V and J calls and clone size are given by that table; D and trimming were obtained from the DNA. This table has roughly 250,000 clones, 79% appearing once. The TCR was taken from a middle-aged woman with active or convalescent COVID-19. The chain has TRBV5-5 and TRBJ2-7; TRBD2 agrees at 9 bases. The sequenced material came from peripheral blood. The CDR3 DNA is TGTGCCAGCAGCTTGACGCTAGCGGGGTGGGACGAGCAGTACTTC. Residues: CASSLTLAGWDEQYF.